This T cell receptor (beta chain) was sequenced in a study of T cell repertoires in cytomegalovirus infection. Study as a whole: Public TCR beta signature analysis indicated the presence of both CMV infection and matching HLA type.

The V gene lost 4 bases and the J gene lost 8 bases, with 22 bases spanning the gap. The CDR3 has 16 residues. Per the germline V gene, CDR1 is SGHDT and CDR2 is YYEEEE. Each CDR3 protein gets one entry after TCRdb re-called the reads with MiXCR. The sample contains 400,000 or so distinct CDR3 sequences, approximately 32% of which appear only once. This clonotype was seen a handful of times. Its target is unknown. General study results and limits: Summed public TCR beta family frequency identified CMV carriers bearing the relevant HLA. CMV-specific TCR beta clonotypes restricted by HLA-C were the ones dominating the ex vivo response.

The sequence came from a human donor in good health (CMV status not recorded). Some clones in this sample may be carry-over from other donors' samples. The sample was PBMCs. The chain combines TRBV5-6 with TRBJ2-1, with D possibly being TRBD2 (6 bases). The CDR3 bases are TGTGCCAGCAGCCCGACAAGGGACTGGCTTAGGGATGAGCAGTTCTTC. It translates to CASSPTRDWLRDEQFF.